A selection of T cell receptor beta chains follows, all from one sample in a study of cytomegalovirus exposure and HLA in healthy donors. Generated by immunoSEQ multiplex PCR, the TCRdb table keeps only in-frame clones and is missing some. The sample has 95,000 to 150,000 clones, roughly 9% seen once. Sequenced sample: PBMCs. These TCRs come from a woman in her forties in good health and CMV-seropositive. The CDR3 runs from the conserved cysteine through the conserved F or W. D genes are given only for firm matches. The size of a clone is reported for some rows only, either as once, few or many, or as a class for expanded clones.

>TRBV6-1|-|-|TRBJ2-4
TGTGCCAGCAGTGAATCGCCCGGGACATATAGTCAGTACTTC
CASSESPGTYSQYF
>TRBV30|few|TRBD2|TRBJ2-7
TGTGCCTGGAGAGGGAGGGGCCGCTACGAGCAGTACTTC
CAWRGRGRYEQYF
>TRBV7-9|-|-|TRBJ1-1
TGTGCCAGCAGCTTACCTTCTGGCGGGGTGGACACTGAAGCTTTCTTT
CASSLPSGGVDTEAFF
>TRBV28|-|TRBD1|TRBJ2-7
TGTGCCACCATAGGGCCGGGGACAGGGGGGGGCGAGCAGTACTTC
CATIGPGTGGGEQYF
>TRBV2|few|TRBD1|TRBJ2-3
TGTGCCAGCAGTCACGATCCTGGGACAGGGGGTGGCACAGATACGCAGTATTTT
CASSHDPGTGGGTDTQYF
>TRBV5-6|few|TRBD1|TRBJ2-7
TGTGCCAGCAGTTTCGGGACAGGGGGCTACGAGCAGTACTTC
CASSFGTGGYEQYF
>TRBV10-2|-|-|TRBJ2-7
TGCGCCAGCACTATCCCTCTCAGCGAGGGTTACGAGCAGTACTTC
CASTIPLSEGYEQYF
>TRBV9|-|TRBD1|TRBJ1-1
TGTGCTAGCAGCGTAGAGCAGGGGGCTCCTGAAGCTTTCTTT
CASSVEQGAPEAFF
>TRBV2|few|-|TRBJ1-5
TGTGCCAGCAGTGAGGTGGTGACAACTAGCAATCAGCCCCAGCATTTT
CASSEVVTTSNQPQHF
>TRBV6-1|few|-|TRBJ1-5
TGTGCCAGCCGGTGGGAGTATAGCAATCAGCCCCAGCATTTT
CASRWEYSNQPQHF
>TRBV30|-|-|TRBJ2-3
TGTGCCTGGAGTAGTATGGGGAGAGGAGATACGCAGTATTTT
CAWSSMGRGDTQYF
>TRBV15|-|TRBD1|TRBJ1-4
TGTGCCACCGCAGGGGGTGCTGAAAAACTGTTTTTT
CATAGGAEKLFF
>TRBV6-1|-|TRBD1|TRBJ2-2
TGTGCCAGCTGGAGGACAGGAGACACCGGGGAGCTGTTTTTT
CASWRTGDTGELFF
>TRBV5-1|-|TRBD1|TRBJ1-2
TGCGCCAGCAGCCCTGGGACAGCCCCGCATGGCTACACCTTC
CASSPGTAPHGYTF
>TRBV9|few|-|TRBJ1-2
TGTGCCAGCAGCGTCCGGGGAGGCTTAGGTGGCTACACCTTC
CASSVRGGLGGYTF
>TRBV19|-|TRBD1|TRBJ2-7
TGTGCCAGTAGTCAAACAGGGGGAATCTCCTACGAGCAGTACTTC
CASSQTGGISYEQYF
>TRBV15|-|-|TRBJ2-1
TGTGCCACCAGCAGAGATTTGGGACATCCCTACAATGAGCAGTTCTTC
CATSRDLGHPYNEQFF
>TRBV28|few|-|TRBJ1-3
TGTGCCAGCAGTTCCTCCGGGGGGGCAGGCACCATATATTTT
CASSSSGGAGTIYF
>TRBV28|-|-|TRBJ1-5
TGTGCCTGCCTCACGGGCAATCAGCCCCAGCATTTT
CACLTGNQPQHF
>TRBV6-1|medium-sized|TRBD1|TRBJ1-1
TGTGCCAGCAGTGACGGGACAGGATCGGCTGAAGCTTTCTTT
CASSDGTGSAEAFF
>TRBV7-9|few|-|TRBJ2-7
TGTGCCAGCAGCCTCCCCATTGCGGGCTACGAGCAGTACTTC
CASSLPIAGYEQYF
>TRBV7-3|-|TRBD1|TRBJ1-2
TGTGCCAGCAGCTTATGGGACAGGGGGCCGGGTGGCTACACCTTC
CASSLWDRGPGGYTF
>TRBV20-1|-|TRBD2|TRBJ2-7
TGCAGTGCTGGACTAGCCGAGCAGTACTTC
CSAGLAEQYF
>TRBV13|few|TRBD1|TRBJ1-6
TGTGCCAGCAGCCCACTCGGGACAGGGCAATCACCCCTCCACTTT
CASSPLGTGQSPLHF
>TRBV6-4|few|-|TRBJ1-2
TGTGCCAGCAGTGACGCCAGGGCAAACTATGGCTACACCTTC
CASSDARANYGYTF
>TRBV7-9|few|-|TRBJ1-1
TGTGCCAGCAGCCCGACGGGGACTCTGGCTGCTTTCTTT
CASSPTGTLAAFF
>TRBV10-1|-|-|TRBJ2-1
TGCGCCAGCAGTGAGTCCTCTCCCCAATGGGGCTCGAAAAGGAATGAGCAGTTCTTC
CASSESSPQWGSKRNEQFF
>TRBV19|few|-|TRBJ2-7
TGTGCCAGTAGTCCCTACCAGGGATCAGTCTACGAGCAGTACTTC
CASSPYQGSVYEQYF
>TRBV10-1|-|TRBD1|TRBJ2-1
TGCGCCAGCAGTGAGGGACAGGGGCTTTACAATGAGCAGTTCTTC
CASSEGQGLYNEQFF
>TRBV7-2|-|TRBD1|TRBJ1-3
TGTGCCAGCAGCTTGAGACAGGGGGCTGGAAACACCATATATTTT
CASSLRQGAGNTIYF
>TRBV5-1|-|-|TRBJ1-3
TGCGCCAGCAGCTTGACAGGAAGCTCTGGAAACACCATATATTTT
CASSLTGSSGNTIYF
>TRBV6-5|few|TRBD1|TRBJ1-4
TGTGCCAGCAGTTACGGAGGACAGGGTTCGCGAAAACTGTTTTTT
CASSYGGQGSRKLFF
>TRBV28|few|TRBD1|TRBJ2-2
TGTGCCAGCAGGCCAGGACAGGGAAACACCGGGGAGCTGTTTTTT
CASRPGQGNTGELFF
>TRBV11-1|few|-|TRBJ2-7
TGTGCCAGCAGCCTCGGGATGTCCTACGAGCAGTACTTC
CASSLGMSYEQYF
>TRBV5-1|few|TRBD1|TRBJ1-2
TGCGCCAGCGGCCAGACAGGGGGCAACCTTAACTATGGCTACACCTTC
CASGQTGGNLNYGYTF
>TRBV7-2|few|TRBD1|TRBJ1-3
TGTGCCAGCAGCCAGGGATACCCCGGGACAGCTGGAAACACCATATATTTT
CASSQGYPGTAGNTIYF
>TRBV2|few|TRBD1|TRBJ1-1
TGTGCCAGCAGCGTAACAGGGGTAGGAACTGAAGCTTTCTTT
CASSVTGVGTEAFF
>TRBV5-6|-|-|TRBJ2-5
TGTGCCAGCAGCTTCTTCGGTTCCCAGGGGACGGGGACCCAGTACTTC
CASSFFGSQGTGTQYF
>TRBV9|-|-|TRBJ1-4
TGTGCCAGCAGCACATGGGGGGGAGGGGACGGCGAAAAACTGTTTTTT
CASSTWGGGDGEKLFF
>TRBV29-1|few|TRBD1|TRBJ2-7
TGCAGCGTTGGGGACAGGGGGCTTCTCGAGCAGTACTTC
CSVGDRGLLEQYF
>TRBV5-1|few|-|TRBJ1-4
TGCGCCAGCAGCTTGGCCGCAACAGACAATGAAAAACTGTTTTTT
CASSLAATDNEKLFF
>TRBV14|few|-|TRBJ2-7
TGTGCCAGCAGCCAATCTTCCCACAGGGAAGGGCAGTACTTC
CASSQSSHREGQYF
>TRBV4-1|few|-|TRBJ1-5
TGCGCCAGCAGCCAAGGGTCGTCGCGGGGACCGGTTCTAGGTCAGCCCCAGCATTTT
CASSQGSSRGPVLGQPQHF
>TRBV15|-|TRBD1|TRBJ1-3
TGTGCCACCAGCAGAGAAAACAGGGGGCCTACCGGAAACACCATATATTTT
CATSRENRGPTGNTIYF
>TRBV10-3|-|-|TRBJ2-7
TGTGCCATCAGTGAGTTCTTGAACAGCTACGAGCAGTACTTC
CAISEFLNSYEQYF